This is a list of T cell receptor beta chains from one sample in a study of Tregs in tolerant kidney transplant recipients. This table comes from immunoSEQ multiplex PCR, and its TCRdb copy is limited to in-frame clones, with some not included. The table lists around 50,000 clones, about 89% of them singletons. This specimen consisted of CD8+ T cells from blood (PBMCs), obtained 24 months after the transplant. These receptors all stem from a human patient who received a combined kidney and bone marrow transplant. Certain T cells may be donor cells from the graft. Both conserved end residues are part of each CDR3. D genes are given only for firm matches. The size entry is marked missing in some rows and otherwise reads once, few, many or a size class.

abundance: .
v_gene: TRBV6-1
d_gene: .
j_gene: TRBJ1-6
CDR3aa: CASSDPEGWNSPLHF
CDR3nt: TGTGCCAGCAGTGATCCGGAGGGCTGGAATTCACCCCTCCACTTT

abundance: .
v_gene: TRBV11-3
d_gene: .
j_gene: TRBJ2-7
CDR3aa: CASSGGLEGSNFYEQYF
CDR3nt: TGTGCCAGCAGCGGAGGTCTGGAGGGGTCGAATTTCTACGAGCAGTACTTC

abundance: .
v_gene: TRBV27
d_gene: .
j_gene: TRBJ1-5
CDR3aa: CASSLTGTRQPQHF
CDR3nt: TGTGCCAGCAGTTTAACGGGAACCCGTCAGCCCCAGCATTTT

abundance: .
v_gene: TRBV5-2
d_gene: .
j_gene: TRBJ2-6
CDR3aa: CASKQVGSTQSRANVLTF
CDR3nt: TGTGCCAGCAAGCAGGTAGGGAGTACACAAAGTCGGGCCAACGTCCTGACTTTC

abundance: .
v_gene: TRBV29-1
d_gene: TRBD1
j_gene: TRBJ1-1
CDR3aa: CSARDRVATEAFF
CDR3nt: TGCAGCGCCAGGGACAGGGTGGCCACTGAAGCTTTCTTT

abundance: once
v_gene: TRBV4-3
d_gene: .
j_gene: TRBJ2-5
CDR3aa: CASSQDRGVSETQYF
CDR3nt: TGCGCCAGCAGCCAAGACAGGGGGGTATCAGAGACCCAGTACTTC

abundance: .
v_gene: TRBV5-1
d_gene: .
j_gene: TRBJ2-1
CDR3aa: CASRLERFNEQFF
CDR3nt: TGCGCCAGCAGACTCGAGAGGTTCAATGAGCAGTTCTTC

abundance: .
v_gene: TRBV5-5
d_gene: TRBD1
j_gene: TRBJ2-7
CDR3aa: CASSWEEGTGSYEQYF
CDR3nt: TGTGCCAGCAGCTGGGAGGAGGGGACAGGCTCCTACGAGCAGTACTTC

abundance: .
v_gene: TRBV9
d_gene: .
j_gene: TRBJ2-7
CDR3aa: CASSFQGSHEQYF
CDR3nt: TGTGCCAGCAGCTTTCAGGGATCCCACGAGCAGTACTTC

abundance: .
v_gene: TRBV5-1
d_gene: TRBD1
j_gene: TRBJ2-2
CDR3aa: CASSPSDRGHGGELFF
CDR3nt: TGCGCCAGCAGCCCCTCGGACAGGGGGCATGGCGGGGAGCTGTTTTTT

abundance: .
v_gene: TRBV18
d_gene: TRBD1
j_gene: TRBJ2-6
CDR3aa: CASSTGGPLSGANVLTF
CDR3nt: TGTGCCAGCTCGACAGGGGGTCCCCTCTCTGGGGCCAACGTCCTGACTTTC

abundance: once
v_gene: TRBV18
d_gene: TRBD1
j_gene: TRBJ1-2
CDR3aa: CASSSTGRLVYGYTF
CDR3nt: TGTGCCAGCTCATCGACAGGGCGGCTCGTCTATGGCTACACCTTC

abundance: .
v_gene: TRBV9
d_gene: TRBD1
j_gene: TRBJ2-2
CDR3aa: CASSVEGQGSGELFF
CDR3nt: TGTGCCAGCAGCGTTGAGGGACAGGGTTCCGGGGAGCTGTTTTTT

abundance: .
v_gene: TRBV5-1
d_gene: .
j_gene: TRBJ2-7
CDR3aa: CASSLLPGEGKFGEQYF
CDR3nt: TGCGCCAGCAGCTTGCTCCCAGGGGAGGGCAAATTCGGCGAGCAGTACTTC

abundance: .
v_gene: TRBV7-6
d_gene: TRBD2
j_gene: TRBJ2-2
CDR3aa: CASSLAAGSGVELFF
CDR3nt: TGTGCCAGCAGCTTAGCGGCTGGTAGCGGGGTGGAGCTGTTTTTT

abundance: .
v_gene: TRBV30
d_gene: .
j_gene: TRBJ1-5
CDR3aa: CAWSQGFPGNQPQHF
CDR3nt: TGTGCCTGGAGCCAGGGGTTTCCTGGCAATCAGCCCCAGCATTTT

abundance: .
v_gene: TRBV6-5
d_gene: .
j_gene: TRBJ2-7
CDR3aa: CASSYTAYEQYF
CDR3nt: TGTGCCAGCAGTTACACGGCCTACGAGCAGTACTTC

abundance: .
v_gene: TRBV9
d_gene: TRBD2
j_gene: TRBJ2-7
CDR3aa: CASSVSSGSSYEQYF
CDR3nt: TGTGCCAGCAGCGTTAGCAGCGGGAGCTCCTACGAGCAGTACTTC

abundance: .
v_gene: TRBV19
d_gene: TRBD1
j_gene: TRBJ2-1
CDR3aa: CASSSQGTSYNEQFF
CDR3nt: TGTGCCAGTAGTTCACAGGGGACCTCCTACAATGAGCAGTTCTTC

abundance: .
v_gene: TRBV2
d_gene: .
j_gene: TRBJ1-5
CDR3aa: CASNYYRAGNQPQHF
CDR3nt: TGTGCCAGCAATTACTACAGGGCAGGGAATCAGCCCCAGCATTTT

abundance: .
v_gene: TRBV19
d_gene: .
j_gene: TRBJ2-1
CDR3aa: CASSLGAAYNEQFF
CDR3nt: TGTGCCAGTAGTTTGGGAGCCGCCTACAATGAGCAGTTCTTC

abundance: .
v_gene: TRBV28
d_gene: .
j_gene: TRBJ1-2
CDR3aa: CASSLYYGQLYGYTF
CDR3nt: TGTGCCAGCAGTCTCTATTATGGACAGCTATATGGCTACACCTTC

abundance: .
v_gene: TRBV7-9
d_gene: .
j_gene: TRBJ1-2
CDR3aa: CASSLDMMESVYGYTF
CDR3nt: TGTGCCAGCAGCTTAGACATGATGGAGTCAGTCTATGGCTACACCTTC

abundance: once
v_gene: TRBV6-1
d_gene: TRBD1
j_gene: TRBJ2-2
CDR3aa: CASSDGTGGPYANTGELFF
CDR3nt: TGTGCCAGCAGTGATGGGACAGGGGGCCCCTACGCGAACACCGGGGAGCTGTTTTTT

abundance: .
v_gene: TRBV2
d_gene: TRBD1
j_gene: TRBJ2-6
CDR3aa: CASIGTGGSSGANVLTF
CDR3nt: TGTGCCAGCATCGGTACAGGGGGCTCCTCTGGGGCCAACGTCCTGACTTTC